A selection of T cell receptor beta chains follows, all from one sample in a study of T cells after yellow fever vaccination. TCRdb independently ran MiXCR on the 5' RACE reads; one entry per CDR3 protein. Of roughly 170,000 distinct CDR3 sequences listed, about a tenth are singletons. This specimen consisted of CD8+ T cells sorted from PBMCs, obtained 45 days after the yellow fever booster vaccination. The receptors were gathered from a young man who received the YFV17D yellow fever vaccine. CDR3s include the opening cysteine and the closing phenylalanine or tryptophan. The D gene is left open where the match is weak. Clone size is given for some rows only: seen once, a few or many times, or a class if the clone is expanded.

>.|TRBV3-1|TRBJ2-1|.
TGTGCCAGCAGCCAAGTTCAGGGGACCAATGAGCAGTTCTTC
CASSQVQGTNEQFF
>.|TRBV6-4|TRBJ2-3|.
TGTGCCAGCAGTGACGAGGGCCGCCCCACAGATACGCAGTATTTT
CASSDEGRPTDTQYF
>.|TRBV6-5|TRBJ2-6|.
TGTGCCAGCAGTTACGGAGTCTCTGGGGCCAACGTCCTGACTTTC
CASSYGVSGANVLTF
>few|TRBV5-1|TRBJ2-3|.
TGCGCCAGCAGTTCTTTCGGCGGGAACACAGATACGCAGTATTTT
CASSSFGGNTDTQYF
>.|TRBV10-2|TRBJ2-6|.
TGCGCCAGCAGTGGGTACAACTCTGGGGCCAACGTCCTGACTTTC
CASSGYNSGANVLTF
>few|TRBV4-3|TRBJ2-3|.
TGCGCCAGCAGCCAAGATGGGGGACCCCAATTAGGTGATACGCAGTATTTT
CASSQDGGPQLGDTQYF
>few|TRBV4-1|TRBJ1-5|.
TGCGCCAGCAGCCAAGGAAGGGGTTATGGGGATCAGCCCCAGCATTTT
CASSQGRGYGDQPQHF
>few|TRBV10-3|TRBJ2-1|.
TGTGCCATCAGTGACTTGGTTTCTAAACGGAGGGAGCAGTTCTTC
CAISDLVSKRREQFF
>few|TRBV19|TRBJ2-1|.
TGTGCCAGTGGATGGGGGCTAGCGAATGAGCAGTTCTTC
CASGWGLANEQFF
>many|TRBV28|TRBJ1-5|TRBD1
TGTGCCAGCAGTTTGTCGATCCCAGGGGGGAATCAGCCCCAGCATTTT
CASSLSIPGGNQPQHF
>many|TRBV24-1|TRBJ2-5|TRBD1
TGTGCCACCAGTGATCCCGACCATCGACAGGGAATAGGAGAGACCCAGTACTTC
CATSDPDHRQGIGETQYF
>few|TRBV7-6|TRBJ2-2|TRBD2
TGTGCCAGCAGCTTAGGCGGGGGGAACACCGGGGAGCTGTTTTTT
CASSLGGGNTGELFF
>few|TRBV10-3|TRBJ1-2|.
TGTGCCATCAAGGAGGAAGGGGAAGGGGGGAACTATGGCTACACCTTC
CAIKEEGEGGNYGYTF
>many|TRBV9|TRBJ1-5|TRBD1
TGTGCCAGCAGCGAGGGACAGGGGTTTCAGCCCCAGCATTTT
CASSEGQGFQPQHF
>.|TRBV12-3/TRBV12-4|TRBJ2-3|.
TGTGCCAGCACCTTCGACAGGAGTCAATATTATACGCAGTATTTT
CASTFDRSQYYTQYF
>many|TRBV3-1|TRBJ2-3|TRBD2
TGTGCCAGCAGCCAAGGACTAGCGGGGATAAGCACAGATACGCAGTATTTT
CASSQGLAGISTDTQYF
>few|TRBV29-1|TRBJ2-5|.
TGCAGCGTGAGAGACCCGAGAGTTGGCCAGTACTTC
CSVRDPRVGQYF
>few|TRBV3-1|TRBJ2-1|.
TGTGCCAGCAGCCAAGATGTCGGGTCCCCCTACAATGAGCAGTTCTTC
CASSQDVGSPYNEQFF
>.|TRBV27|TRBJ1-2|.
TGTGCCAGCAGTTTAGGTCTTGACTATGGCTACACCTTC
CASSLGLDYGYTF
>few|TRBV7-3|TRBJ1-1|.
TGTGCCAGCAGCCTTTGGGGGTCGAGCACTGAAGCTTTCTTT
CASSLWGSSTEAFF
>.|TRBV12-3/TRBV12-4|TRBJ2-2|.
TGTGCCAGCAGTTCCAAGGGTCCACTATGGAACACCGGGGAGCTGTTTTTT
CASSSKGPLWNTGELFF
>few|TRBV13|TRBJ2-3|TRBD1
TGTGCCAGCAGCCAGGTCCGAGGGACAGGGGGAGATACGCAGTATTTT
CASSQVRGTGGDTQYF
>.|TRBV6-1|TRBJ2-4|TRBD2
TGTGCCAGCAGTGAAGTGAGGGACTATAAAAACATTCAGTACTTC
CASSEVRDYKNIQYF
>few|TRBV2|TRBJ2-1|TRBD2
TGTGCCAGCAGTAGAGCGGGGGAGTCCTACAATGAGCAGTTCTTC
CASSRAGESYNEQFF
>few|TRBV4-2|TRBJ1-1|.
TGTGCCAGCAGCCAAGAGACCGGGACTGAAGCTTTCTTT
CASSQETGTEAFF
>.|TRBV6-1|TRBJ2-2|TRBD2
TGTGCCCACTCGGGAGGGGGGCAATCCCCCGGGGAGCTGTTTTTT
CAHSGGGQSPGELFF
>.|TRBV27|TRBJ2-7|.
TGTGCCAGCCGTGAAACCGGGCCGTCCTACGAGCAGTACTTC
CASRETGPSYEQYF
>few|TRBV4-2|TRBJ2-3|TRBD1
TGTGCCAGCAGCCATAGAGGGGACAGGCCAGATACGCAGTATTTT
CASSHRGDRPDTQYF
>.|TRBV7-9|TRBJ2-1|.
TGTGCCAGCAGCTTACTCGAGGGGACGGGATCCTACAATGAGCAGTTCTTC
CASSLLEGTGSYNEQFF
>.|TRBV2|TRBJ2-3|TRBD1
TGTGCCAGCAACTCGGGACAGGGTTTTGCGGATACGCAGTATTTT
CASNSGQGFADTQYF
>few|TRBV4-3|TRBJ2-1|.
TGCGCCAGCAGCCTGATGCGGGGACAGTACAATGAGCAGTTCTTC
CASSLMRGQYNEQFF
>many|TRBV5-1|TRBJ2-1|.
TGCGCCAGCAGCTTGCGGGGGTATCAATCCCGTACTCTCATTACCTCCTACAATGAGCAGTTCTTC
CASSLRGYQSRTLITSYNEQFF
>few|TRBV7-8|TRBJ1-1|.
TGTGCCAGCAGCGGCACTGTGGAGGCCCTGAACACTGAAGCTTTCTTT
CASSGTVEALNTEAFF